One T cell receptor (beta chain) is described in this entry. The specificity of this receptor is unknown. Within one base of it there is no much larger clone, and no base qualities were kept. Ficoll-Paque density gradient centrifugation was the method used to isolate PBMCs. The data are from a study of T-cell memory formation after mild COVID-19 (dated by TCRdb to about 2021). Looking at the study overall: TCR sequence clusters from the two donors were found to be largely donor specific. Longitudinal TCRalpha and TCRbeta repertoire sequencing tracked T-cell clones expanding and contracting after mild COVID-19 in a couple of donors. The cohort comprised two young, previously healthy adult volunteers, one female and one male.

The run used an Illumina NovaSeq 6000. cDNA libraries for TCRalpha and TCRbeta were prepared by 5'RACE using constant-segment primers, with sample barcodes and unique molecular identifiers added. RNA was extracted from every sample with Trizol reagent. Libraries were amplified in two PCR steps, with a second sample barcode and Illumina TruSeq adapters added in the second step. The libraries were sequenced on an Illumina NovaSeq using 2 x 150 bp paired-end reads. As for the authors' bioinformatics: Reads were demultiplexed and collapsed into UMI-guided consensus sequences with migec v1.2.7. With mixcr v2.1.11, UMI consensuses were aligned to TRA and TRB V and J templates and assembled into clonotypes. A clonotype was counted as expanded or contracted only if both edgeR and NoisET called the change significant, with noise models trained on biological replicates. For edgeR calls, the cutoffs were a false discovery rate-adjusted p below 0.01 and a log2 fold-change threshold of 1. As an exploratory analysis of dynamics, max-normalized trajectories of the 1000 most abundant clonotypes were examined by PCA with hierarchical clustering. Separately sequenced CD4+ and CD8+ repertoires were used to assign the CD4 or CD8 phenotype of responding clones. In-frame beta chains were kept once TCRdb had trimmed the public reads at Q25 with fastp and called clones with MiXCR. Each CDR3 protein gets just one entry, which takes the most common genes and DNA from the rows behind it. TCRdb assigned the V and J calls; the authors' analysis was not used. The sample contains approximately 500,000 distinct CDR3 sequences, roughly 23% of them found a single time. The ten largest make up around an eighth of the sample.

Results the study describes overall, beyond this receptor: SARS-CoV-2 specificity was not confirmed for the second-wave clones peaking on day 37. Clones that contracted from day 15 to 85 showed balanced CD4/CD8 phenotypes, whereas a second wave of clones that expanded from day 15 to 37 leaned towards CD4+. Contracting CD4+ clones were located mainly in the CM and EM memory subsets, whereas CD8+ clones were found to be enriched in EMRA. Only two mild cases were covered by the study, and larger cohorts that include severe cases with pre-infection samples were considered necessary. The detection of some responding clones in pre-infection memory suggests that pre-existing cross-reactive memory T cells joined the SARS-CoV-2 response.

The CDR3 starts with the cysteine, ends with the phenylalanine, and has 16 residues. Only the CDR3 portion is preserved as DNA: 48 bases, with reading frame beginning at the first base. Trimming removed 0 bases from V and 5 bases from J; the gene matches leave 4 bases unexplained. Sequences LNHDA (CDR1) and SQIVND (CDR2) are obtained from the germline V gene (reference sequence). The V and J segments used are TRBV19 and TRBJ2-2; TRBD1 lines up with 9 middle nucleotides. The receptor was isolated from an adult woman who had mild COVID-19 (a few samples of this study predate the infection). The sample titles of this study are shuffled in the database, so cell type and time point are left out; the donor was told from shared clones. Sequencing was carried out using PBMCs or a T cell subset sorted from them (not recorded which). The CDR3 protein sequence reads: CASSIDSGTGTGELFF. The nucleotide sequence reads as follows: TGTGCCAGTAGTATAGACTCCGGGACAGGGACCGGGGAGCTGTTTTTT.